This T cell receptor (beta chain) was sequenced for a study of blood T cell repertoires in COVID-19. Original data processing: By means of reference gene primer amplification, nucleated cell counts were estimated. Clones were read by immunoSEQ multiplex PCR, and TCRdb kept only the in-frame ones, dropping some. That table furnishes V, J and clone size, whereas the DNA furnished D and trimming. The sample has 200,000 to 250,000 clones, about 83% seen once. This TCR came from a woman aged 25 to 39 with COVID-19, enrolled during active disease. Sequenced material: peripheral blood.

This chain's CDR3 is CASSPQGLTSYNSPLHF. The CDR3, as DNA: TGTGCCAGCAGTCCGCAGGGGCTCACCTCCTATAATTCACCCCTCCACTTT. V usage is TRBV28 and J usage is TRBJ1-6, with D perhaps TRBD1 (6 bases). With 5 bases removed from V and 0 bases from J, the gap between germline ends came to 14 bases. The CDR3 is made up of 17 amino acids. CDR1 and CDR2 from the germline V gene are MDHEN and SYDVKM.